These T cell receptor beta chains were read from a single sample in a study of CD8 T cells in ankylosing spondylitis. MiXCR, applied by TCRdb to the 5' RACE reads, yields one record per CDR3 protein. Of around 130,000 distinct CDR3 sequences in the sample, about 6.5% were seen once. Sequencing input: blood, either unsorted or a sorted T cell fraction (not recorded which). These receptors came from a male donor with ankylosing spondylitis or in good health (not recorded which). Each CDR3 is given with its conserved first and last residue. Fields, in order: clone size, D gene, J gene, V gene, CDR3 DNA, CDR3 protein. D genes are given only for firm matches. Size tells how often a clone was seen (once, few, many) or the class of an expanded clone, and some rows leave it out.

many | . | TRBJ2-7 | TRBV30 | TGTGCCTGGAGTGTTCCGGGACGGATCTACGAGCAGTACTTC | CAWSVPGRIYEQYF
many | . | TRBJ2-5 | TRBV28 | TGTGCCAGCAGTTTACAGGGTCAAGAGACCCAGTACTTC | CASSLQGQETQYF
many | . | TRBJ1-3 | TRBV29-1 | TGCAGCGTTGAGGTGCAGGGCTTACGTCCCTCTGGAAACACCATATATTTT | CSVEVQGLRPSGNTIYF
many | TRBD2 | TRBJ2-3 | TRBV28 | TGTGCCAGCAGTTTACTAGCGGGAGTCAGCACAGATACGCAGTATTTT | CASSLLAGVSTDTQYF
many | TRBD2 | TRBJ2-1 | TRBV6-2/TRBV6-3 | TGTGCCAGCGCCTGGACTAGCGGGAGCTCCTACAATGAGCAGTTCTTC | CASAWTSGSSYNEQFF
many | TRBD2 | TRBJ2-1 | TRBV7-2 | TGTGCCAGCAGCTTAGCCCGTGCGGGAGTTAGGGGTGAGCAGTTCTTC | CASSLARAGVRGEQFF
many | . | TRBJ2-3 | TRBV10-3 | TGTGCCACCAACCGGGTCATCGGCACAGATACGCAGTATTTT | CATNRVIGTDTQYF
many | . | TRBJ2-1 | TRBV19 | TGTGCCAGTAGCTGGAGGGGGCGGGGGAATGAGCAGTTCTTC | CASSWRGRGNEQFF
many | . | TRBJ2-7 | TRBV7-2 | TGTGCCAGCAGCACTACGGGACCCTCCTACGAGCAGTACTTC | CASSTTGPSYEQYF
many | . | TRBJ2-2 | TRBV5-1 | TGCGCCAGCAGCCCCTCCGCCAGAAACACCGGGGAGCTGTTTTTT | CASSPSARNTGELFF
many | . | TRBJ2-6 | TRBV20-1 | TGCAGTGCTAGAACAGGTTACTTAGCGGCCAACGTCCTGACTTTC | CSARTGYLAANVLTF
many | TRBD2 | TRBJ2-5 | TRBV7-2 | TGTGCCAGCAGAACCAGCGGGGGTTGGGAGACCCAGTACTTC | CASRTSGGWETQYF
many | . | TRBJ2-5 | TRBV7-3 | TGTGCCAGCAGCCCACAGCGCGGGGACCGTGAGACCCAGTACTTC | CASSPQRGDRETQYF
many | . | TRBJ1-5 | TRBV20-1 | TGCAGTGCTACTTACGGATCTTATAGCAATCAGCCCCAGCATTTT | CSATYGSYSNQPQHF
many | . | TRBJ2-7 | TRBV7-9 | TGTGCCAGCAGCCCCCACGGATCCCCAACCTACGAGCAGTACTTC | CASSPHGSPTYEQYF
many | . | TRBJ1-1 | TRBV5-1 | TGCGCCAGCAGCTTGGCCGGGGTGGTAGGCACTGAAGCTTTCTTT | CASSLAGVVGTEAFF
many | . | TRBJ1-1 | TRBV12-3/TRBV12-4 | TGTGCCAGCAGTTTAGTAGAGAACACTGAAGCTTTCTTT | CASSLVENTEAFF
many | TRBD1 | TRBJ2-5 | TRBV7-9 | TGTGCCAGCAGTCGGGACAGGGGGGAAGAGACCCAGTACTTC | CASSRDRGEETQYF
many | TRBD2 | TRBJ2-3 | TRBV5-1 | TGCGCCAGCAGCTTGGATGCTAGCGGGGGCACAGATACGCAGTATTTT | CASSLDASGGTDTQYF
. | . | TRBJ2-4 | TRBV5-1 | TGCGCCAGCAGCTGGTCTGGGGCGGGGCGGAACATTCAGTACTTC | CASSWSGAGRNIQYF
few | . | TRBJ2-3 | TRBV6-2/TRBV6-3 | TGTGCCAGCAGTTATTTCTCCACAGATACGCAGTATTTT | CASSYFSTDTQYF
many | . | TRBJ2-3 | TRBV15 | TGTGCCACCAGCAGAGCTGATTTGGGATTCTTGAGCCCTGTTGGGGATTCTAGCACAGATACGCAGTATTTT | CATSRADLGFLSPVGDSSTDTQYF
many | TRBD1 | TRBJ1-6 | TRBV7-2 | TGTGCCAGCAGCCTAACTACAGGGGACGGTTCACCCCTCCACTTT | CASSLTTGDGSPLHF
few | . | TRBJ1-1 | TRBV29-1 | TGCAGCTCTCAAACTTACACTGAAGCTTTCTTT | CSSQTYTEAFF
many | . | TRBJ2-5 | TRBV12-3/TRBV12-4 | TGTGCCAGCAGCATCCTCGGAGGGGAGACCCAGTACTTC | CASSILGGETQYF
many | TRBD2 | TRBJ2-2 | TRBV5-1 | TGCGCCAGCACCTACTTTGGTAGCGGGACCGGGGAGCTGTTTTTT | CASTYFGSGTGELFF
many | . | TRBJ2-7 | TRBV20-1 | TGCAGTGCTAGTAGGGTCCCCTACGAGCAGTACTTC | CSASRVPYEQYF
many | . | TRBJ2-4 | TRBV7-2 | TGTGCCAGCAGCCCCGGGCAGGGGCAAGCCAAAAACATTCAGTACTTC | CASSPGQGQAKNIQYF
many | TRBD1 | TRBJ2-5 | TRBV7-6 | TGTGCCAGCAGCTTAGGCGACAGGGGGTTACAAGAGACCCAGTACTTC | CASSLGDRGLQETQYF
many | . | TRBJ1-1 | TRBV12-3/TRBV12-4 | TGTGCCAGCACCCAAATGGGGGACACTGAAGCTTTCTTT | CASTQMGDTEAFF
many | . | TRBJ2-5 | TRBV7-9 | TGTGCCAGCAGCTGGAAAGAGACCCAGTACTTC | CASSWKETQYF
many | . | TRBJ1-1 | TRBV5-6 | TGTGCCAGCAGCTTGGAGGAGGGGCGGAACACTGAAGCTTTCTTT | CASSLEEGRNTEAFF